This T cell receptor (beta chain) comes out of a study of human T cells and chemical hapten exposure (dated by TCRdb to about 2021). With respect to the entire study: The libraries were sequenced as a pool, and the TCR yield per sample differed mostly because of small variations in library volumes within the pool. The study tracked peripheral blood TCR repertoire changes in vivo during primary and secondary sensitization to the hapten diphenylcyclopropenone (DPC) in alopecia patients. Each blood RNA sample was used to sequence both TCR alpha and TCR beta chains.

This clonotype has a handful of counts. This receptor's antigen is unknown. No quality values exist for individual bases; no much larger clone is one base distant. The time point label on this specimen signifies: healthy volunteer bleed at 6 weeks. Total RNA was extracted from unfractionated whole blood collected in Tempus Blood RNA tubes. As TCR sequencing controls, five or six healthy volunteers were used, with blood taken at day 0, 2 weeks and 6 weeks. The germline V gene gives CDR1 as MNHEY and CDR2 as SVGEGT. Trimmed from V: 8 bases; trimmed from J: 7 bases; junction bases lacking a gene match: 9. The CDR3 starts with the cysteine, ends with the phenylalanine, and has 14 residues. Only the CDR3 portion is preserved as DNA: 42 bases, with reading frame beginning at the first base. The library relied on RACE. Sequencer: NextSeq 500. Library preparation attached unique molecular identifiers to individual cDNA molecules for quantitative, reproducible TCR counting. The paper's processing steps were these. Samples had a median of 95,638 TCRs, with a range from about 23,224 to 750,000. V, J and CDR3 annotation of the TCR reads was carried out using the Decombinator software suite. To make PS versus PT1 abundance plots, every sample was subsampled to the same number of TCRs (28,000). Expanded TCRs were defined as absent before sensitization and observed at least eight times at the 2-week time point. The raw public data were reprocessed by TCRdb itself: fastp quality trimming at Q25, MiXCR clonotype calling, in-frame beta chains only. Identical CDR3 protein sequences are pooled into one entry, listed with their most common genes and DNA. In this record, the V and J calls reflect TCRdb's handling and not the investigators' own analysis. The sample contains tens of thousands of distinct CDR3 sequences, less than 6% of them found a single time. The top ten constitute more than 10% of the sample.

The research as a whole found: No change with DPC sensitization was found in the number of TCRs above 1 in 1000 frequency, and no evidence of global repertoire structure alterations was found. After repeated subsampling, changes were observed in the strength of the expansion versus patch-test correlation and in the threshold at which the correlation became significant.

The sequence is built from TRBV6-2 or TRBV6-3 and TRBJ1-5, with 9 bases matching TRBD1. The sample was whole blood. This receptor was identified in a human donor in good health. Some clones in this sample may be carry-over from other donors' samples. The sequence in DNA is TGTGCCAGCGGCCCGACAGGGGGGGTGCAGCCCCAGCATTTT. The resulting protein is CASGPTGGVQPQHF.